The next 2 T cell receptor beta chains were all read from a single sample in a study of identical twins. TCRdb re-called the 5' RACE reads through MiXCR, storing one row per CDR3 protein. Of hundreds of thousands of distinct CDR3 sequences in the sample, around 6.6% were seen once. These sequences were also reported in another study, on yellow fever vaccine responses in identical twins.

The specimen was memory (CD45RO+) T cells sorted from blood. The receptors were gathered from a woman aged 18 to 35 in good health.

The table lists this clonotype with a few counts. The V call is TRBV6-1, the J call TRBJ2-5, with D perhaps matching TRBD1 or TRBD2 (5 bases each). The germline V gene encodes CDR1 MNHNS and CDR2 SASEGT. V was shortened by 4 bases and J by 4 bases, with 10 bases between the two germline ends. The CDR3 spans 13 residues. DNA of the CDR3: TGTGCCAGCAGTGTAGGGACGGGAGAGACCCAGTACTTC. Protein product: CASSVGTGETQYF.

This clonotype has ten or more counts. The V and J genes are TRBV7-2 and TRBJ2-3, with a possible D match to TRBD2 (6 bases). Germline CDR1 reads SGHTA; CDR2 reads FQGNSA. Trimming left V 2 bases short and J 4 bases short, with 16 bases between. This CDR3 has 16 residues. The DNA of the CDR3 is TGTGCCAGCAGCTTATTAGTCCTACCGGGGGCAGATACGCAGTATTTT. Amino acid sequence: CASSLLVLPGADTQYF.